Following are 2 T cell receptor beta chains from one sample sequenced in a study of control samples from healthy donors and cancer patients. Assay used: immunoSEQ multiplex PCR; TCRdb lists only in-frame clones, some missing. The table has thousands of clones, roughly 90% seen once; the top ten hold less than 20%. The sequenced sample was PBMCs. These receptors all stem from a man between 60 and 75 years old with colorectal cancer.

The chain links TRBV6-6 to TRBJ2-1, with 7 nucleotides matching TRBD1. With V trimmed by 1 base and J by 3 bases, 3 bases remained unmatched. The germline CDR1 and CDR2 sequences are MNHNY and SVGAGI (reference sequence). The CDR3 totals 15 residues. CDR3 DNA: TGTGCCAGCAGTTACTACACAGGGGACTACAATGAGCAGTTCTTC. This translates into CASSYYTGDYNEQFF.

The chain joins TRBV4-3 to TRBJ1-5; D perhaps matches TRBD1 (6 bases). The CDR3 is 18 amino acids. V lost 0 bases and J 4 bases, leaving 19 bases between the germline ends. CDR1 is LGHNA, CDR2 YSLEER, per germline. The CDR3 is CASSQDYRGLQGNQPQHF. In DNA form, the CDR3 reads TGCGCCAGCAGCCAAGACTACCGGGGTTTACAGGGAAATCAGCCCCAGCATTTT.